These 10 T cell receptor beta chains originate from one sample sequenced in a study of blood T cell repertoires in COVID-19. TCRdb's copy holds only in-frame clones and misses some; the assay was immunoSEQ multiplex PCR. This table holds about 140,000 clones, about 84% found once. The sequencing input was peripheral blood. All receptors derive from a human donor in a cohort sampled during active COVID-19.

The chain joins TRBV6-5 to TRBJ1-6; D is unresolved. CDR1 and CDR2 (germline): MNHEY, SVGAGI. V lost 2 bases to trimming and J lost 8 bases, with 10 bases between them. The length of the CDR3 is 14 residues. The CDR3 DNA reads as TGTGCCAGCAGTTACGGAGGGCGCGATTCACCCCTCCACTTT. This sequence encodes CASSYGGRDSPLHF.

The genes are TRBV11-2 and TRBJ1-3; no definite D call. Trimming took 5 bases from V and 0 from J, leaving 11 bases between them. This CDR3 has 15 residues. Per the germline V gene, CDR1 is SGHAT and CDR2 is FQNNGV. CDR3 sequence reads: CASSRTGFSGNTIYF. The CDR3 nucleotides are TGTGCCAGCAGCCGAACGGGATTCTCTGGAAACACCATATATTTT.

V usage is TRBV4-3 and J usage is TRBJ2-5; D call uncertain. Germline values: CDR1 LGHNA, CDR2 YSLEER. V shed 1 base and J shed 9 bases, with 6 bases lying between them. The CDR3 sequence is 11 residues long. The DNA of the CDR3 is TGCGCCAGCAGCCAAGTCTATGCCCAGTACTTC. It encodes CASSQVYAQYF.

The gene calls are TRBV6-1 and TRBJ2-5; the match to TRBD2 covers 15 bases. The germline gives CDR1 MNHNS, CDR2 SASEGT. The CDR3 spans 15 residues. The J segment lost 4 bases and the V segment lost 3 bases, leaving 0 bases of the junction unmatched. CDR3: CASSEGLAGGETQYF. The CDR3 bases are TGTGCCAGCAGTGAGGGACTAGCGGGAGGAGAGACCCAGTACTTC.

The chain joins TRBV6-5 to TRBJ2-7; 8 bases fit TRBD2. CDR1 and CDR2 (germline): MNHEY, SVGAGI. After removal of 11 bases from V and 2 bases from J, the junction contained 8 bases not matched to a gene. This CDR3 has 13 amino acids. CDR3 coding DNA: TGTGCCTCGAGGCGGGGGGTGACCTACGAGCAGTACTTC. Translated, it gives CASRRGVTYEQYF.

This clone was seen once. The chain is built from TRBV5-6 and TRBJ2-7, with 8 positions matching TRBD2. From germline, CDR1 is SGHDT and CDR2 YYEEEE. This CDR3 comprises 14 residues. V lost 4 bases, J lost 1 base, and 4 bases stayed unmatched. For the CDR3, the DNA is TGTGCCAGCAGCCCCCGGGGGGGATCCTACGAGCAGTACTTC. Encoded protein: CASSPRGGSYEQYF.

This chain joins TRBV7-2 and TRBJ2-4, with D possibly matching TRBD2 (6 bases). Germline V gene lookup returns CDR1 SGHTA and CDR2 FQGNSA. This CDR3 comprises 13 residues. Trimming took 1 base from V and 9 from J, leaving 10 bases between them. The CDR3, as DNA: TGTGCCAGCAGCTTAGGGCAGCGGGCCATTCAGTACTTC. It translates to CASSLGQRAIQYF.

V gene TRBV5-1 combines with J gene TRBJ1-1, with D perhaps TRBD1 (6 bases). Germline V lookup: CDR1 SGHRS, CDR2 YFSETQ. Trimming removed 4 bases from V and 5 bases from J, with 18 bases in between. The CDR3 is made up of 15 amino acids. CDR3 sequence: CASSARTVQGTEAFF. For the CDR3, the DNA is TGCGCCAGCAGCGCAAGGACAGTCCAGGGGACTGAAGCTTTCTTT. Full variable domain (rest looked up from reference TRBV5-1 and TRBJ1-1): KAGVTQTPRYLIKTRGQQVTLSCSPISGHRSVSWYQQTPGQGLQFLFEYFSETQRNKGNFPGRFSGRQFSNSRSEMNVSTLELGDSALYLCASSARTVQGTEAFFGQGTRLTVV.

A few counts support this clone. The rearrangement uses TRBV9 and TRBJ2-5; D unclear. Germline CDR1 reads SGDLS; CDR2 reads YYNGEE. This CDR3 region has 13 residues. V gave up 4 bases and J gave up 5 bases, with 12 bases separating them. The CDR3 DNA sequence: TGTGCCAGCAGCCCATCGACTTGGGAGACCCAGTACTTC. The encoded protein is CASSPSTWETQYF.

J is TRBJ1-5 and V is TRBV6-5; D is unresolved. Trimming removed 2 bases at V and 3 bases at J, with 5 bases between. Germline V CDR1 and CDR2: MNHEY, SVGAGI. The CDR3 has 13 residues. The CDR3 loop is CASSYAINQPQHF. The CDR3 DNA reads TGTGCCAGCAGTTACGCGATCAATCAGCCCCAGCATTTT.